This paragraph reports one TCR beta chain. Its antigen is not identified. The method was immunoSEQ multiplex PCR; TCRdb's version includes in-frame clones alone and lacks a portion of them. The table shows approximately 100,000 clones, with roughly nine tenths occurring only once. This record belongs to a study of cytomegalovirus exposure and HLA in healthy donors. As for the study in general: The 120 validation repertoires, a later analysis reported, used the same platform as the approximately 670 repertoires from the first cohort.

The donors belonged to the approximately 120-subject validation cohort, separate from the approximately 670-subject first cohort. General study findings and limits: It was confirmed in vitro that a few of the CMV-associated chains were specific for CMV antigens.

CDR1 is MNHEY, CDR2 SVGAGI, per germline. V was pared by 2 bases and J by 0 bases, with 5 bases of the junction left unmatched. The CDR3 is 16 amino acids. The clonotype was recovered from a man aged 18 to 29 in good health and CMV-seropositive. Sequencing input: PBMCs. The chain couples TRBV6-5 to TRBJ2-3, with 7 bases lining up with TRBD1. CDR3 protein: CASSYGTESSTDTQYF. As DNA, the CDR3 is TGTGCCAGCAGTTACGGGACAGAATCTAGCACAGATACGCAGTATTTT.